These 5 T cell receptor beta chains were sequenced from one sample in a study of siplizumab effects on memory and regulatory T cells. TCRdb's copy holds only in-frame clones and misses some; the assay was immunoSEQ multiplex PCR. The sample consists of 65,000 to 90,000 clones, 93% of them appearing once. The sequenced sample consisted of CD8+ T cells sorted from blood. The source of these receptors is a human donor in good health.

This clone was seen more than once but under ten times. J is TRBJ1-1 and V is TRBV6-5; D is unresolved. Looked up from germline, CDR1 is MNHEY and CDR2 is SVGAGI. V lost 5 bases to trimming and J lost 0 bases, with 7 bases between them. The CDR3 sequence is 13 residues long. The CDR3 nucleotides read TGTGCCAGCAGTGCGCAAATGAACACTGAAGCTTTCTTT. It codes for CASSAQMNTEAFF.

This chain connects TRBV19 to TRBJ1-4; D gene ambiguous. Germline assignment: CDR1 LNHDA and CDR2 SQIVND (reference sequence). The V end was cut by 7 bases, the J end by 1 base, with 4 bases between. This CDR3 contains 12 residues. The CDR3 DNA reads as TGTGCCAGTACCGGAACTAATGAAAAACTGTTTTTT. Translated: CASTGTNEKLFF.

The chain couples TRBV28 to TRBJ2-7, with a tentative D call TRBD2 (6 bases). Trimming removed 6 bases from V and 3 bases from J, with 9 bases in between. Per germline, CDR1 MDHEN and CDR2 SYDVKM. The CDR3 is 12 residues long. The CDR3 sequence is CASRPGDYEQYF. CDR3 coding DNA: TGTGCCAGCAGACCGGGGGACTACGAGCAGTACTTC.

The DNA of the CDR3 is TGTGCCAGCAATGACGGGGACAGCCTGTCAAACACTGAAGCTTTCTTT. Residues: CASNDGDSLSNTEAFF. The chain has TRBV28 and TRBJ1-1; 7 positions agree with TRBD1. The V and J ends lost 7 bases and 2 bases, in that order; junction bases with no gene match: 13. The CDR3 contains 16 residues. Germline V lookup: CDR1 MDHEN, CDR2 SYDVKM.

This chain joins TRBV6-6 and TRBJ2-1; TRBD2 is a possible D gene (6 bases). CDR1 is MNHNY, CDR2 SVGAGI, per germline (reference sequence). The CDR3 length is 16 residues. Trimming pared 5 bases from V and 8 bases from J, leaving 22 bases between. CDR3 DNA: TGTGCCAGCAGTCCCCTCCCCTCACCTTCTAGCGATGAGCAGTTCTTC. This sequence encodes CASSPLPSPSSDEQFF.